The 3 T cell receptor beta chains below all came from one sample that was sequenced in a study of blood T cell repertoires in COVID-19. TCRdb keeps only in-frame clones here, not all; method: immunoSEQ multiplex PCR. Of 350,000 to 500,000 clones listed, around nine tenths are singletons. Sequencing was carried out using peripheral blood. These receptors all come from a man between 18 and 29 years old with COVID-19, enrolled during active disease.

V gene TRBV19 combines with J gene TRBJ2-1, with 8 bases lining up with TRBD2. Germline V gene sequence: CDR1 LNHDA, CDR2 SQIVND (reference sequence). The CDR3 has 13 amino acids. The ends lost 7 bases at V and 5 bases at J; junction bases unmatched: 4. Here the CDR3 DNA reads TGTGCCAGTATTGGGACTAGTGACAATGAGCAGTTCTTC. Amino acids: CASIGTSDNEQFF.

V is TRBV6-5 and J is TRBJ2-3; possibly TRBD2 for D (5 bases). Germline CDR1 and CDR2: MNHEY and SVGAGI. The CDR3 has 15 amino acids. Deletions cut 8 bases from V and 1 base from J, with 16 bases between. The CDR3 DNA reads TGTGCCAGCCGACGGAGGACGCAGGGCACAGATACGCAGTATTTT. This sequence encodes CASRRRTQGTDTQYF.

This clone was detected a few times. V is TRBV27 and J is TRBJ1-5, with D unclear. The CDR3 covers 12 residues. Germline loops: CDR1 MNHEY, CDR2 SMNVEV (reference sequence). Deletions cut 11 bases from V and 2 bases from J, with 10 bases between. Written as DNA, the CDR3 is TGTGCCGAAAGGAGGGGCAATCAGCCCCAGCATTTT. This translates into CAERRGNQPQHF.